Presented here are 3 T cell receptor beta chains from one specimen sequenced in a study of OX40 agonist ivuxolimab in advanced cancers. Sequencing used immunoSEQ multiplex PCR; TCRdb keeps in-frame clones, though not all of them. This sample has fewer than 70,000 clones, with around 90% found just once. This sample comprised CD4+ or CD8+ T cells sorted from blood, obtained in a trial of the OX40 agonist ivuxolimab. All receptors derive from an adult with an advanced solid tumor such as melanoma, head and neck, liver or kidney cancer.

The chain employs TRBV20-1 and TRBJ1-6; unclear D gene. Per germline, CDR1 DFQATT and CDR2 SNEGSKA (reference sequence). The CDR3 is 11 residues long. V was trimmed by 6 bases and J by 7 bases, leaving 7 bases between them. CDR3: CSAHLNSPLHF. The CDR3 nucleotides read TGCAGTGCCCACTTAAATTCACCCCTCCACTTT.

This clone occurred once. J is TRBJ1-2 and V is TRBV4-1; a weak D match, TRBD1 (6 bases). CDR1 is MGHRA and CDR2 is YSYEKL in the germline V gene. The CDR3 is 14 amino acids. V shed 4 bases and J shed 4 bases, with 13 bases lying between them. The CDR3: CASSRTTGIYGYTF. CDR3 bases: TGCGCCAGCAGCCGAACAACAGGGATCTATGGCTACACCTTC.

V and J are TRBV15 and TRBJ1-4; D remains unclear. The germline V and J ends were trimmed by 11 bases and 4 bases, with 11 bases remaining between them. CDR1 and CDR2 from the germline V gene are LNHNV and YYDKDF (reference sequence). This CDR3 has 12 residues. The CDR3 reads CAASGVNEKLFF. For the CDR3, the DNA is TGTGCCGCATCAGGCGTTAATGAAAAACTGTTTTTT.